This T cell receptor beta chain was obtained from a study of T cells in localized non-small cell lung cancer. Profiling relied on immunoSEQ multiplex PCR, and the TCRdb table lists in-frame clones only, not all of them. This sample carries roughly 17,000 clones, more than 85% of them seen once, and the ten largest clones take approximately 4%. After removal of 4 bases from V and 4 bases from J, the junction contained 9 bases not matched to a gene. Germline V gene sequence: CDR1 GTSNPN, CDR2 SVGIG (reference sequence). This CDR3 spans 14 amino acids. Specimen: peripheral blood, collected before any cancer treatment. The TCR was taken from a male donor older than 55 with stage II squamous cell lung carcinoma. This sequence joins TRBV30 and TRBJ1-2; 7 bases match TRBD1. The DNA for the CDR3 is TGTGCCTGGACGAGGACAGGAGTAAGCTATGGCTACACCTTC. This encodes CAWTRTGVSYGYTF.